This TCR beta chain was identified during a study of human T cells and chemical hapten exposure. Looking at the study overall: Variability of per-sample TCR yields stemmed mainly from small differences in pooled library volume.

Overall study findings and caveats: TCRs whose frequency exceeded 1 in 1000 remained the same following DPC sensitization.

Unique molecular identifiers were affixed to discrete cDNA molecules within the library. Methods used by the authors: A per-sample median of approximately 100,000 TCRs was observed, with a range of roughly 23,224 to 750,000. One entry per CDR3 protein, called by TCRdb with MiXCR from the 5' RACE reads. These V and J calls derive from TCRdb rather than the authors' analysis. The sample holds about 140,000 distinct CDR3 sequences, roughly 4% seen once. This clonotype showed up just a few times. Antigen specificity is unknown. The total RNA was obtained from whole blood that was not fractionated. Germline V lookup: CDR1 GTSNPN, CDR2 SVGIG (reference sequence). The CDR3 spans 14 residues. The V end lost 6 bases, the J end lost 3 bases, and 15 bases lay between the germline ends.

The origin of this receptor is a female donor in good health. The chain couples TRBV30 to TRBJ1-3, with D possibly TRBD1 on 6 matching bases. The DNA of the CDR3 is TGTGCCTGCGGGGCGGGGGGCCTTGGAAACACCATATATTTT. Amino acid sequence: CACGAGGLGNTIYF.